The 20 T cell receptor beta chains below all came from one sample that was sequenced in a study of shared clonotypes between healthy human individuals. Produced via immunoSEQ multiplex PCR; TCRdb's table is partial and in-frame only. The sample has roughly 2.5 million clones; approximately 92% are singletons. Sequencing was done on a sample of naive CD4+ T cells sorted from blood. Subset described: CD45RA+ positively selected. All receptors come from a man younger than 30 in good health.

This chain connects TRBV6-5 to TRBJ1-1; the D gene is possibly TRBD1 (6 bases). This CDR3 spans 14 amino acids. Looked up from germline, CDR1 is MNHEY and CDR2 is SVGAGI. Trimming shortened V by 5 bases and J by 3 bases, and 13 bases separated the two germline ends. Here the CDR3 reads CASSAGTTHTEAFF. The CDR3 DNA reads as TGTGCCAGCAGTGCCGGGACAACTCACACTGAAGCTTTCTTT.

CDR3 bases: TGTGCCAGCAGCGCCCAGCCGTATGACAGATCCTCTGGAAACACCATATATTTT. As protein: CASSAQPYDRSSGNTIYF. This sequence joins TRBV9 and TRBJ1-3; a weak D match, TRBD1 (5 bases). The CDR3 has 18 amino acids. CDR1 and CDR2 from the germline V gene are SGDLS and YYNGEE. Trimming cost V 3 bases and J 0 bases, with 19 bases left between them. Variable domain in full (rest from reference TRBV9 and TRBJ1-3): DSGVTQTPKHLITATGQRVTLRCSPRSGDLSVYWYQQSLDQGLQFLIQYYNGEERAKGNILERFSAQQFPDLHSELNLSSLELGDSALYFCASSAQPYDRSSGNTIYFGEGSWLTVV.

The gene calls are TRBV18 and TRBJ2-5, with TRBD1 matching over 10 bases. The germline V gene encodes CDR1 KGHSH and CDR2 LQKENI. The CDR3 is 16 amino acids. Trimming took 2 bases from V and 1 from J; bases not matched to a gene: 4. Here the CDR3 reads CASSPGDRGLQETQYF. CDR3 bases: TGTGCCAGCTCACCAGGGGACAGGGGACTCCAAGAGACCCAGTACTTC.

The chain is built from TRBV6-1 and TRBJ1-3; 9 nucleotides line up with TRBD1. Germline CDR1 and CDR2: MNHNS and SASEGT. Losses at the gene ends were 4 bases for V and 7 bases for J; bases not matched to a gene: 2. The CDR3 spans 13 residues. The CDR3 sequence is CASSGTGVNTIYF. DNA for the CDR3: TGTGCCAGCAGTGGGACAGGGGTTAACACCATATATTTT.

The chain uses TRBV6-1 and TRBJ1-5, with D unresolved. This CDR3 spans 14 amino acids. Germline assignment: CDR1 MNHNS and CDR2 SASEGT. V lost 6 bases and J lost 0, with 9 bases in between. CDR3 amino acids: CASRRVSSNQPQHF. The CDR3 nucleotides read TGTGCCAGCAGGAGGGTTTCTAGCAATCAGCCCCAGCATTTT.

The chain employs TRBV5-4 and TRBJ2-7; D uncertain. The CDR3 totals 15 residues. The ends were cut back, 0 bases at V and 2 bases at J, with 12 bases in the middle. Germline loops: CDR1 SGHNT, CDR2 YYREEE (reference sequence). CDR3 bases: TGTGCCAGCAGCTTGGCTGGGGTAGAAGCCTACGAGCAGTACTTC. Protein: CASSLAGVEAYEQYF. Together with reference TRBV5-4 and TRBJ2-7, the CDR3 gives the full variable domain: ETGVTQSPTHLIKTRGQQVTLRCSSQSGHNTVSWYQQALGQGPQFIFQYYREEENGRGNFPPRFSGLQFPNYSSELNVNALELDDSALYLCASSLAGVEAYEQYFGPGTRLTVT.

Written as DNA, the CDR3 is TGTGCCAGCAGTATGGGACCTCCGAGCTCCTATAATTCACCCCTCCACTTT. Protein product: CASSMGPPSSYNSPLHF. The chain links TRBV27 to TRBJ1-6, with D possibly TRBD1 on 5 matching bases. Germline V lookup: CDR1 MNHEY, CDR2 SMNVEV (reference sequence). The V end lost 5 bases, the J end lost 0 bases, and 14 bases lay between the germline ends. The CDR3 sequence is 17 residues long.

The chain links TRBV5-1 to TRBJ2-1; 7 positions agree with TRBD2. This CDR3 contains 16 residues. V shed 5 bases and J 4 bases; nucleotides not matched to a gene: 12. Per the germline V gene, CDR1 is SGHRS and CDR2 is YFSETQ. The DNA of the CDR3 is TGCGCCAGCAGTCCTGGGGGAGGGAATACTTACAATGAGCAGTTCTTC. Translated: CASSPGGGNTYNEQFF.

The rearrangement joins TRBV9 to TRBJ2-5, with D tentatively TRBD1 or TRBD2 (5 bases each). The CDR3 loop spans 17 amino acids. Germline V CDR1 and CDR2: SGDLS, YYNGEE. The V gene lost 0 bases and the J gene lost 1 base, with 16 bases spanning the gap. In DNA form, the CDR3 reads TGTGCCAGCAGCGTAGCATCCGGGGCCGCCCCCCAAGAGACCCAGTACTTC. Translation gives CASSVASGAAPQETQYF.

The V call is TRBV2, the J call TRBJ2-7; unclear D gene. Germline values: CDR1 SNHLY, CDR2 FYNNEI. The CDR3 totals 12 residues. V dropped 7 bases and J dropped 0 bases, with 7 bases sitting between them. CDR3 residues: CASNRASYEQYF. The CDR3, as DNA: TGTGCCAGCAATCGGGCCTCCTACGAGCAGTACTTC.

The V call is TRBV5-1, the J call TRBJ1-1; maybe TRBD1 (5 bases). Germline V gene data show CDR1 as SGHRS and CDR2 as YFSETQ. Trimming took off 3 bases at V and 0 bases at J, with 6 bases between the two ends. CDR3 length equals 13 residues. Here the CDR3 DNA reads TGCGCCAGCAGCTGGGGGGTGAACACTGAAGCTTTCTTT. This sequence encodes CASSWGVNTEAFF.

This CDR3 reads CASSQERQTDTQYF. The CDR3 region has the DNA TGTGCCAGCAGCCAAGAACGACAGACAGATACGCAGTATTTT. The rearrangement uses TRBV4-2 and TRBJ2-3, with D possibly matching TRBD1 (5 bases). Germline loops: CDR1 LGHNA, CDR2 YNFKEQ. CDR3 length: 14 amino acids. Trimming shortened V by 0 bases and J by 3 bases, and 7 bases separated the two germline ends.

The rearrangement links TRBV11-2 to TRBJ2-7; 7 nucleotides align to TRBD2. Germline assignment: CDR1 SGHAT and CDR2 FQNNGV. The CDR3 consists of 15 residues. Losses at the gene ends were 8 bases for V and 3 bases for J; bases not matched to a gene: 13. CDR3 coding DNA: TGTGCCAGCGGCCAGCTCGGGGGGTTCAACTACGAGCAGTACTTC. It yields the protein CASGQLGGFNYEQYF.

V usage is TRBV6-1 and J usage is TRBJ2-1; 8 nucleotides match TRBD1. The CDR3 loop spans 15 amino acids. Germline CDR1 MNHNS, CDR2 SASEGT. The ends lost 5 bases at V and 7 bases at J; junction bases unmatched: 10. The CDR3 loop reads CASSHTGQGRNEQFF. CDR3 sequence (DNA): TGTGCCAGCAGTCATACTGGACAGGGCAGAAATGAGCAGTTCTTC.

This clone was observed a few times. The rearrangement joins TRBV5-6 to TRBJ2-3; no reliable D call. Trimming cost V 0 bases and J 0 bases, with 8 bases left between them. This CDR3 spans 15 amino acids. Per germline, CDR1 SGHDT and CDR2 YYEEEE. CDR3 in amino acids: CASSLEGRSTDTQYF. The CDR3 bases are TGTGCCAGCAGCTTGGAGGGCAGAAGCACAGATACGCAGTATTTT.

V and J are TRBV18 and TRBJ1-6; D remains unclear. V was shortened by 6 bases and J by 6 bases, with 18 bases between the two germline ends. This CDR3 is built from 16 residues. Per germline, CDR1 KGHSH and CDR2 LQKENI. CDR3 DNA sequence: TGTGCCAGCTCTAAGGCCCTGGGAGGATTTAATTCACCCCTCCACTTT. It yields the protein CASSKALGGFNSPLHF.

Details on this clone: Other DNA sequences of this sample code for an identical CDR3. The rearrangement uses TRBV6-5 and TRBJ1-4; D gene unclear. Per germline, CDR1 MNHEY and CDR2 SVGAGI. Trimming removed 0 bases from V and 5 bases from J, with 4 bases in between. The CDR3 runs 13 residues. The CDR3 region has the DNA TGTGCCAGCAGTTACTCAGGGAATGAAAAACTGTTTTTT. It encodes CASSYSGNEKLFF.

This clone was seen only once. This rearrangement joins TRBV19 to TRBJ1-1; D gene ambiguous. Between the trimmed V and J ends, which lost 6 bases and 0 bases, there was a span of 11 bases. The CDR3 length is 14 residues. Looked up from germline, CDR1 is LNHDA and CDR2 is SQIVND (reference sequence). CDR3 DNA sequence: TGTGCCAGTAGAATCGGGGTGGTGAACACTGAAGCTTTCTTT. It specifies CASRIGVVNTEAFF.

This chain links TRBV11-2 with TRBJ2-4; D gene ambiguous. Trimming stripped 4 bases from V and 0 bases from J, with 10 bases between. Germline V gene sequence: CDR1 SGHAT, CDR2 FQNNGV. The CDR3 runs to 15 residues. The CDR3, as DNA: TGTGCCAGCAGCTACCCCACTCTAGCCAAAAACATTCAGTACTTC. Protein product: CASSYPTLAKNIQYF.

The gene calls are TRBV5-1 and TRBJ2-7, with D uncertain. The CDR3 extends over 13 amino acids. V lost 4 bases, J lost 5 bases, and 13 bases lay in between. Germline V lookup: CDR1 SGHRS, CDR2 YFSETQ. DNA of the CDR3: TGCGCCAGCAGCCAGGCGTATCCGGACGAGCAGTACTTC. It yields the protein CASSQAYPDEQYF.